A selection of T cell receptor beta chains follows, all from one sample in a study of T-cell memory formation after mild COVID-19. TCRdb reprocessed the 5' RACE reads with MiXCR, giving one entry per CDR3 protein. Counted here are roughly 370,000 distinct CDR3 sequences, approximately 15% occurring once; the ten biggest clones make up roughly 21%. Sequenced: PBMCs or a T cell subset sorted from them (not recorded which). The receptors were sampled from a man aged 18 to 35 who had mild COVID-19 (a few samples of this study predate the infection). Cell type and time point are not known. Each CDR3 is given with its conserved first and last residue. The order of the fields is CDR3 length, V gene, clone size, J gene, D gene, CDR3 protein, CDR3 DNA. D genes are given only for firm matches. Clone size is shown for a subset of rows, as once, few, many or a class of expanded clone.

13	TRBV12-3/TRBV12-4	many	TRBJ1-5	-	CASSLARAQPQHF	TGTGCCAGCAGTTTAGCCAGGGCCCAGCCCCAGCATTTT
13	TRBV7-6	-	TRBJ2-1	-	CASSFGRERVQFF	TGTGCCAGCAGCTTTGGCAGGGAGAGAGTGCAGTTCTTC
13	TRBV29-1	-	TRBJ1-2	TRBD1	CSVPTGQGGGYTF	TGCAGCGTTCCGACCGGACAGGGGGGCGGCTACACCTTC
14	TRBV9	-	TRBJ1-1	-	CASSARGGTAEAFF	TGTGCCAGCAGCGCTCGAGGGGGGACGGCGGAAGCTTTCTTT
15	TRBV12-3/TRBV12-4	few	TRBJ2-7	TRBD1	CASSPGTGSPREQYF	TGTGCCAGCAGTCCCGGGACAGGGAGCCCTCGGGAGCAGTACTTC
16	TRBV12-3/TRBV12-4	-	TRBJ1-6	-	CASSLAGTRVDSPLHF	TGTGCCAGCAGTTTAGCGGGCACCCGGGTGGATTCACCCCTCCACTTT
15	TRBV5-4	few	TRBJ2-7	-	CASSLGATNPGEQYF	TGTGCCAGCAGCCTGGGGGCGACGAATCCCGGCGAGCAGTACTTC
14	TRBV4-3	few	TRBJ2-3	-	CASSQEGEGDTQYF	TGCGCCAGCAGCCAAGAGGGAGAGGGGGATACGCAGTATTTT
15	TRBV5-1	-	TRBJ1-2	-	CASSLAPGGLYGYTF	TGCGCCAGCAGCTTGGCGCCCGGCGGCCTCTATGGCTACACCTTC
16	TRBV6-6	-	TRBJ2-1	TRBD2	CASSLGLAGIYNEQFF	TGTGCCAGCAGTTTAGGACTAGCGGGGATCTACAATGAGCAGTTCTTC
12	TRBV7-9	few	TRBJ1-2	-	CASSLKSGRYTF	TGTGCCAGCAGCTTAAAGTCCGGTCGCTACACCTTC
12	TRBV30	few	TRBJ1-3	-	CAWMVGGNTIYF	TGTGCCTGGATGGTAGGGGGAAACACCATATATTTT
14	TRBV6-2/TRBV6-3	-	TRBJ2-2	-	CASSYRDFTGELFF	TGTGCCAGCAGTTACAGGGATTTTACCGGGGAGCTGTTTTTT
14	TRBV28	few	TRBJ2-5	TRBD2	CASRSWRGEETQYF	TGTGCCAGTCGTAGTTGGCGGGGGGAGGAGACCCAGTACTTC
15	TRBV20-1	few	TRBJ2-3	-	CSARGAQGGSDTQYF	TGCAGTGCTAGAGGCGCACAGGGGGGGTCAGATACGCAGTATTTT
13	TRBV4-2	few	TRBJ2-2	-	CASSQDLAGELFF	TGTGCCAGCAGCCAAGATTTGGCCGGGGAGCTGTTTTTT
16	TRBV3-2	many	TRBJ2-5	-	CASSPGLAGKQETQYF	TGTGCCAGCAGCCCGGGACTAGCCGGCAAGCAAGAGACCCAGTACTTC
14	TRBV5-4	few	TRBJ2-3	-	CASSTGILTDTQYF	TGTGCCAGCAGCACGGGAATCCTCACAGATACGCAGTATTTT
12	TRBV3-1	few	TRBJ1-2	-	CASSQRIHGYTF	TGTGCCAGCAGCCAGCGCATTCATGGCTACACCTTC
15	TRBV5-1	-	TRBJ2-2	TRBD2	CASGSGLAATGELFF	TGCGCCAGCGGCTCTGGACTAGCGGCCACCGGGGAGCTGTTTTTT
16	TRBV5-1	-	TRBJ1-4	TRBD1	CASSLQEGGANEKLFF	TGCGCCAGCAGCCTTCAAGAAGGGGGCGCAAATGAAAAACTGTTTTTT
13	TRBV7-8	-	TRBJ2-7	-	CASSLAGMYEQYF	TGTGCCAGCAGCTTAGCAGGGATGTACGAGCAGTACTTC
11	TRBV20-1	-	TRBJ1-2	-	CSARGGGGYTF	TGCAGTGCTAGAGGTGGGGGTGGCTACACCTTC
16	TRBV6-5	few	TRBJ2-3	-	CASRSPQGTFTDTQYF	TGTGCCAGCAGAAGCCCCCAGGGGACGTTCACAGATACGCAGTATTTT
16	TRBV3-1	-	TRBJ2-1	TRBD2	CASSPFSGGPNYEQFF	TGTGCCAGCAGCCCCTTTAGCGGGGGCCCTAACTATGAGCAGTTCTTC
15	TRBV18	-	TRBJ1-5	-	CASSTAGHHNQPQHF	TGTGCCAGCTCCACCGCTGGACACCACAATCAGCCCCAGCATTTT
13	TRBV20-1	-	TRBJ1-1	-	CRAHGGADTEAFF	TGCAGGGCCCACGGGGGTGCGGACACTGAAGCTTTCTTT
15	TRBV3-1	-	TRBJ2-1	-	CASRVTGGMLNEQFF	TGTGCCAGCAGGGTGACAGGCGGAATGCTCAATGAGCAGTTCTTC
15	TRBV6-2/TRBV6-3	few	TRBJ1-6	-	CASSYGGDYNSPLHF	TGTGCCAGCAGTTACGGGGGAGACTATAATTCACCCCTCCACTTT
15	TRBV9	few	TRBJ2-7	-	CASSVAAGISYEQYF	TGTGCCAGCAGCGTAGCGGCAGGAATCTCCTACGAGCAGTACTTC
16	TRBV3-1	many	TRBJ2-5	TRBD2	CASSRETSGDQETQYF	TGTGCCAGCAGCCGAGAGACTAGCGGGGACCAAGAGACCCAGTACTTC
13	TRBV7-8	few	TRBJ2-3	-	CASSFPGWETQYF	TGTGCCAGCAGCTTCCCCGGGTGGGAAACGCAGTATTTT
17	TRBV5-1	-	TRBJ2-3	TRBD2	CASSLASGGSYTDTQYF	TGCGCCAGCAGCTTAGCTAGCGGGGGCTCCTACACAGATACGCAGTATTTT
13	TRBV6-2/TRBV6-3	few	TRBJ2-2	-	CASIDRNTGELFF	TGTGCCAGCATAGACAGGAACACCGGGGAGCTGTTTTTT
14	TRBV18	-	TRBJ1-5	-	CASSPEDKYQPQHF	TGTGCCAGCTCACCCGAGGACAAGTATCAGCCCCAGCATTTT
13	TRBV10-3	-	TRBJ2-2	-	CAIRQENTGELFF	TGTGCCATCAGGCAGGAGAACACCGGGGAGCTGTTTTTT